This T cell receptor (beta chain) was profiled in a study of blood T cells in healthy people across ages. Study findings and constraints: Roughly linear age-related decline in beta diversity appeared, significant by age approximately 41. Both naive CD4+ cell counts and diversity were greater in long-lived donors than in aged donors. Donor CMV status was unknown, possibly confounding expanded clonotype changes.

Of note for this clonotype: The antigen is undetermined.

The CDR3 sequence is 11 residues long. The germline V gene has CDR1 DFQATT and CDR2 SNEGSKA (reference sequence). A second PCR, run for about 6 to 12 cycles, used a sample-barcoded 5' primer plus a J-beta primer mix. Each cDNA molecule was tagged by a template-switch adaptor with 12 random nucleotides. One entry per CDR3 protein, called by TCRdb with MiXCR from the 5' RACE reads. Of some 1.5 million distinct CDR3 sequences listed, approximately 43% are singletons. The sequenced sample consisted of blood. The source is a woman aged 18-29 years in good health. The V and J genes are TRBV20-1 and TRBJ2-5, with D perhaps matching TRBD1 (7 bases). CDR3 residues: CRPTGRETQYF. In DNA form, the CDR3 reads TGCAGGCCGACAGGGAGGGAGACCCAGTACTTC.